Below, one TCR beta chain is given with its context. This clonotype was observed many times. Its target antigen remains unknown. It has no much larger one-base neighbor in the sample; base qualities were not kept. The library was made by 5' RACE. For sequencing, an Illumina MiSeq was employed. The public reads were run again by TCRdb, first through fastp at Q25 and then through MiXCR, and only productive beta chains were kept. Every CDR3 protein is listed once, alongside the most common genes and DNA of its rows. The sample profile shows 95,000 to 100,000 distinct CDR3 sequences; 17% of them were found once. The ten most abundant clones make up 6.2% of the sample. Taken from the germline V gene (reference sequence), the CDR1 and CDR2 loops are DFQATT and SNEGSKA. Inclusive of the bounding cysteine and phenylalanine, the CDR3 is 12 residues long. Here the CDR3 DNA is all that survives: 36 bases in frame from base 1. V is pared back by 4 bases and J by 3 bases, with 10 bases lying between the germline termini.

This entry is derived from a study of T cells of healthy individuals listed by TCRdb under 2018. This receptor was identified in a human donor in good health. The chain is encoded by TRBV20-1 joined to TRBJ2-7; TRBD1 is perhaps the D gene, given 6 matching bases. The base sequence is TGCAGTGCTAACAACAGGGTCTACGAGCAGTACTTC. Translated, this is CSANNRVYEQYF.